This record covers a single T cell receptor (beta chain). The CDR3 length is 16 residues. Germline assignment: CDR1 LNHNV and CDR2 YYDKDF (reference sequence). The V segment lost 1 base and the J segment 5 bases; nucleotides outside the gene matches: 5. Sequenced by immunoSEQ multiplex PCR; TCRdb stores in-frame clones only, minus some. The sample lists 200,000 to 250,000 clones, approximately 90% occurring once. The sample is drawn from a study of blood T cell repertoires in COVID-19. Overall study: Whether acute or convalescent, the COVID-19 samples came from the United States, Italy and Spain.

The receptor was isolated from a woman in her forties or fifties with COVID-19, enrolled during active disease. The sample was peripheral blood. The chain joins TRBV15 to TRBJ2-4; 10 bases map to TRBD1. In DNA form, the CDR3 reads TGTGCCACCAGCAGAGGGGGACAGGGGCGCGAAAACATTCAGTACTTC. Translation: CATSRGGQGRENIQYF.